This TCR beta chain is drawn from a study of T-cell memory formation after mild COVID-19. One entry per CDR3 protein results from TCRdb running MiXCR on the 5' RACE reads. The sample lists fewer than 700,000 distinct CDR3 sequences, about 20% seen once, with around 8.4% in the top ten. The ends were cut back, 6 bases at V and 6 bases at J, with 14 bases in the middle. CDR1 is DFQATT and CDR2 is SNEGSKA in the germline V gene (reference sequence). The CDR3 is 12 residues long. The clonotype comes from an adult woman who had mild COVID-19 (a few samples of this study predate the infection). Cell type and time point are not known. V usage is TRBV20-1 and J usage is TRBJ1-1; the D is unclear. The source material was PBMCs or a T cell subset sorted from them (not recorded which). CDR3 nucleotide sequence: TGCAGTGCAGGCCCTAACGGGCCTGAAGCTTTCTTT. Amino acids: CSAGPNGPEAFF.